This T cell receptor beta chain emerged from a study of T-cell memory formation after mild COVID-19. Study-level findings and limits: Pre-infection memory held some responding clones, suggesting pre-existing cross-reactive T cells responded. Mainly CM and EM harbored the contracting CD4+ clones; mainly EMRA harbored the CD8+ ones. Clones that contracted from day 15 to 85 had balanced CD4/CD8; later expanders were CD4+ biased.

Constant-segment primers and 5'RACE yielded cDNA libraries for TCR alpha and TCR beta, each carrying sample barcodes and UMIs. MiXCR, run by TCRdb on the 5' RACE reads, gives a single entry per CDR3 protein. There are about 290,000 distinct CDR3 sequences in the sample; about 15% occur only once, and 22% lies in the top ten. Per germline, CDR1 SNHLY and CDR2 FYNNEI. Trimming took 8 bases from V and 5 from J, leaving 13 bases between them. This CDR3 spans 13 amino acids. With regard to this clonotype: Its antigen remains unknown.

The V gene is TRBV2, the J gene TRBJ1-5; D perhaps matches TRBD1 (5 bases). The clonotype comes from a man between 18 and 35 years old who had mild COVID-19 (a few samples of this study predate the infection). Cell type and time point are not known. Sequencing was done on a sample of PBMCs or a T cell subset sorted from them (not recorded which). CDR3 DNA: TGTGCCAGCTCGGGACGGGAAGATCAGCCCCAGCATTTT. Protein product: CASSGREDQPQHF. Variable domain in full (rest from reference TRBV2 and TRBJ1-5): EPEVTQTPSHQVTQMGQEVILRCVPISNHLYFYWYRQILGQKVEFLVSFYNNEISEKSEIFDDQFSVERPDGSNFTLKIRSTKLEDSAMYFCASSGREDQPQHFGDGTRLSIL.